This T cell receptor (beta chain) was obtained from a study of graft-versus-host responses after intestinal transplantation. Turning to the study itself: Multivisceral, liver-intestinal, or isolated intestinal grafts went to recipients. Every transplant recipient was induced with anti-thymocyte globulin, then maintained on tacrolimus and steroids for two to four years.

Study-wide points: Recipient marrow contained GvH clones, some of which appeared first in ileum or blood.

Libraries were prepared by immunoSEQ multiplex PCR; TCRdb keeps only in-frame clonotypes and omits some of them. The sample shows some 87,000 clones, over 85% of them seen only once. J was trimmed by 2 bases and V by 3 bases; bases with no gene match: 1. CDR3 length equals 15 residues. Germline assignment: CDR1 SEHNR and CDR2 FQNEAQ (reference sequence). Regarding this clone: The antigen is unknown.

The sequenced sample was unstimulated CD8+ T cells sorted from spleen or lymph node cells, obtained before transplant. The clonotype was recovered from a human donor who was the organ donor for an intestinal transplant. This sequence joins TRBV7-9 and TRBJ2-4; 10 nucleotides align to TRBD2. The CDR3 protein is CASSFSGGTKNIQYF. CDR3 in DNA: TGTGCCAGCAGCTTTAGCGGGGGGACCAAAAACATTCAGTACTTC.